These T cell receptor beta chains were read from a single sample in a study of cytotoxic CD8 clonotypes in ibrutinib-treated CLL. TCRdb's table, derived via immunoSEQ multiplex PCR, lists solely in-frame clones and lacks some. The profile shows around 29,000 clones, 55% to 70% of them singletons. The sequencing here drew on PBMCs, taken after 24 months of ibrutinib treatment. Source of these receptors: a human donor with chronic lymphocytic leukemia. Both conserved end residues are part of each CDR3. The D gene is left open where the match is weak. A clone size is listed for some rows: how often the clone was seen (once, few, many), or a class if it is expanded.

TRBD2	.	TRBV27	TRBJ2-3	TGTGCCATCAGGACTAGCGGGGAAGATACGCAGTATTTT	CAIRTSGEDTQYF
.	.	TRBV4-1	TRBJ2-5	TGCGCCAGCAGCCACAGTAGCCAAGAGACCCAGTACTTC	CASSHSSQETQYF
TRBD1	few	TRBV9	TRBJ1-5	TGTGCCAGCAGCATCGGGACAGGTGGCAATCAGCCCCAGCATTTT	CASSIGTGGNQPQHF
.	.	TRBV4-3	TRBJ2-3	TGCGCCAGCAGCCAAGATAAGAGACTCTTGGCGCAGTATTTT	CASSQDKRLLAQYF
TRBD2	.	TRBV4-3	TRBJ2-1	TGCGCCAGCAGCCAAATAGCGGGGGGGCCGGGTGAGCAGTTCTTC	CASSQIAGGPGEQFF
.	many	TRBV7-9	TRBJ1-1	TGTGCCAGCAGCACCATGGCCGACACTGAAGCTTTCTTT	CASSTMADTEAFF
.	.	TRBV5-1	TRBJ2-1	TGCGCCAGCAGCTTGGCTCCCCGGGACCCTCAGTTCTTC	CASSLAPRDPQFF
.	.	TRBV27	TRBJ2-7	TGTGCCAACTTTTGGTCCGAGCAGTACTTC	CANFWSEQYF
.	.	TRBV9	TRBJ1-1	TGTGCCAGCAGCGAGGGACGGCGGAACACTGAAGCTTTCTTT	CASSEGRRNTEAFF
.	once	TRBV10-2	TRBJ1-5	TGCGCCAGCAGTGATCCTACAGGAGATAGCAATCAGCCCCAGCATTTT	CASSDPTGDSNQPQHF
.	few	TRBV7-2	TRBJ1-1	TGTGCCAGCAGCTTAGCGAAACAGACTGAAGCTTTCTTT	CASSLAKQTEAFF
.	.	TRBV18	TRBJ1-6	TGTGCCAGCTCAACGGGGGGGGATTCACCCCTCCACTTT	CASSTGGDSPLHF
.	.	TRBV2	TRBJ2-7	TGTGCCAGCAGTCGAATCCAGGGCTACGAGCAGTACTTC	CASSRIQGYEQYF
.	.	TRBV12-5	TRBJ2-5	TGTGCTAGTGGTTTGGGCAGGCAAGAGACCCAGTACTTC	CASGLGRQETQYF
.	.	TRBV7-9	TRBJ2-7	TGTGCCAGCAGCTTAATCCCCCCTGTGGACGGGGGAGAGGAGCAGTACTTC	CASSLIPPVDGGEEQYF
.	.	TRBV18	TRBJ1-1	TGTGCCAGCAGGCGGATGAACACTGAAGCTTTCTTT	CASRRMNTEAFF
.	.	TRBV5-1	TRBJ2-1	TGCGCCAGCAGCTTGAGTGTCTCTCAGGGGCGCTTCAATGAGCAGTTCTTC	CASSLSVSQGRFNEQFF
.	once	TRBV30	TRBJ1-5	TGTGCCTGGAGCACCGGGGCCTCGATAGGCCAGCCCCAGCATTTT	CAWSTGASIGQPQHF
.	.	TRBV6-1	TRBJ2-7	TGTGCCAGCAGTGAAGCGGTTCCGGGCCCCTACGAGCAGTACTTC	CASSEAVPGPYEQYF
TRBD2	.	TRBV4-1	TRBJ2-2	TGCGCCAGCAGCCAAGCTCTCGGGGGGGCCGGCACCGGGGAGCTGTTTTTT	CASSQALGGAGTGELFF
.	many	TRBV5-6	TRBJ2-7	TGTGCCAGCAGCTTGGTGGCGGGCCCCGAGCAGTACTTC	CASSLVAGPEQYF
.	few	TRBV7-9	TRBJ2-3	TGTGCCAGCAGCTTAGTTGATACGCAGTATTTT	CASSLVDTQYF
TRBD1	.	TRBV5-1	TRBJ2-7	TGCGCCAGCAGCGTGACAGGGCTCAACGAGCAGTACTTC	CASSVTGLNEQYF
.	few	TRBV9	TRBJ2-2	TGTGCCAGCAGCCCCCAAGCGGCCACCGGGGAGCTGTTTTTT	CASSPQAATGELFF
.	.	TRBV5-1	TRBJ2-3	TGCGCCAGCACCCCCTCGGCAGGGGGGATAGATACGCAGTATTTT	CASTPSAGGIDTQYF
.	.	TRBV29-1	TRBJ2-1	TGCAGCGCGACTTCATCAGGTAGGCGGAATGAGCAGTTCTTC	CSATSSGRRNEQFF